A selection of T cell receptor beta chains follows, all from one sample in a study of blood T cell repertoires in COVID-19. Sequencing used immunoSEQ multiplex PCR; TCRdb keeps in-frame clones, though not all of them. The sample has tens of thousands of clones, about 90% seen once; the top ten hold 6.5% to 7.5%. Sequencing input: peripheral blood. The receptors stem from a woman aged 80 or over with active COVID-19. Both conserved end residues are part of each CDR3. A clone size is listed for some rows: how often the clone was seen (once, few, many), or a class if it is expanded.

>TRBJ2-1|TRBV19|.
CASRDRGHDEQFF
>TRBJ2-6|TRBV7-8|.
CASSLAAGTWASGANVLTF
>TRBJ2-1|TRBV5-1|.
CASSLDAGGRDEQFF
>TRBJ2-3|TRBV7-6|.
CASSLGLAGRVDTQYF
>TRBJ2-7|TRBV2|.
CASSAPRGRIYEQYF
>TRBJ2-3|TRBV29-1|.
CSVELGQGSDTQYF
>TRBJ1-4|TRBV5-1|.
CASSRGGGEKLFF
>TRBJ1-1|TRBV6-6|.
CASKWGDREDTEAFF
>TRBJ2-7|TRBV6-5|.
CASSPRGYREQYF
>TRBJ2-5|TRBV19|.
CASRLAGGRETQYF
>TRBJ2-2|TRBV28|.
CASTPLSGTNTGELFF
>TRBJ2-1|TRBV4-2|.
CASRAGETSGVYNEQFF
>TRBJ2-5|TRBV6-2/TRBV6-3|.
CASSYVPLAGQETQYF
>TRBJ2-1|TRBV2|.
CASMFIAGDYNEQFF
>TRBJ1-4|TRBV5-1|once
CASSFKQGANEKLFF
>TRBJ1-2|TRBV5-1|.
CASSPRTGGPKGYTF
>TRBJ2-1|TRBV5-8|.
CASSQTGAGRHNEQFF
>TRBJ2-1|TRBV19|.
CASSFKPGGYNEQFF
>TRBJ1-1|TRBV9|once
CASSSRQGTTEAFF
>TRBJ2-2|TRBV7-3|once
CASSLSQGITGELFF
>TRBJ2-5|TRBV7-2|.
CASSNGLAGVGETQYF
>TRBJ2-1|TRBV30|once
CAWMLDSPSGATYNEQFF
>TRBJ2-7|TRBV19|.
CASEGREGEQYF
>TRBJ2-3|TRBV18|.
CASSPPGVNTQYF
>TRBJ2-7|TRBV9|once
CASSPEGSLPYEQYF
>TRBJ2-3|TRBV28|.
CASNPPGQSTDTQYF
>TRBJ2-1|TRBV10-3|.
CAISETSGRSEQFF
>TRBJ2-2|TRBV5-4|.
CASSSTGGAGGELFF
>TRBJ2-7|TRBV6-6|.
CASSYGREGYEQYF
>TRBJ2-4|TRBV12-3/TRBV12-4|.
CASRAGGYDIQYF
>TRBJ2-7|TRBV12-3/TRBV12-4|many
CASSSLAGYEQYF
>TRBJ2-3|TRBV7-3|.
CASSPLSGIDTQYF
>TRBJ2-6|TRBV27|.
CASRKSAGTGTGANVLTF
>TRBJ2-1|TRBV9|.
CASSATSGRLKQFF
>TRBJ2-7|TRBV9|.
CASSAGHSGRWYEQYF
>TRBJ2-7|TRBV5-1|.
CASSLEPREPSGEQYF